Below are 9 T cell receptor beta chains sequenced from a single sample in a study of blood T cell repertoires in COVID-19. Libraries were prepared by immunoSEQ multiplex PCR; TCRdb keeps only in-frame clonotypes and omits some of them. Here the sample spans over 200,000 clones, about 90% being singletons. The sample was peripheral blood. Receptors originate from a man aged 40-49 years with active or convalescent COVID-19.

The chain has TRBV9 and TRBJ2-7; 7 nucleotides match TRBD1. Germline CDR1 SGDLS, CDR2 YYNGEE. CDR3 length: 13 amino acids. Trimming removed 3 bases from V and 2 bases from J; junction bases left unmatched: 2. The CDR3: CASSDGQAYEQYF. In nucleotides, the CDR3 is TGTGCCAGCAGCGATGGACAGGCCTACGAGCAGTACTTC.

The CDR3 DNA follows: TGCGCCAGCAGCCCGGGACTAGCGGTGACAGATACGCAGTATTTT. Encoded protein: CASSPGLAVTDTQYF. This sequence joins TRBV5-1 and TRBJ2-3; TRBD2 agrees at 11 bases. Germline trimming cut 4 bases from V and 3 bases from J; bases unmatched to any gene: 4. Germline V gene data show CDR1 as SGHRS and CDR2 as YFSETQ. This CDR3 is built from 15 residues.

The gene calls are TRBV4-1 and TRBJ1-5; weak D call: TRBD1 (5 bases). In germline, CDR1 is MGHRA, CDR2 YSYEKL. Trimming took 3 bases from V and 0 from J, leaving 12 bases between them. The CDR3 is made up of 16 amino acids. CDR3 sequence: CASSQNQGNSNQPQHF. CDR3 in DNA: TGCGCCAGCAGCCAGAACCAGGGAAATAGCAATCAGCCCCAGCATTTT.

The chain couples TRBV3-1 (or the pseudogene TRBV3-2) to TRBJ2-7; 8 bases are a match to TRBD1. This CDR3 is 16 amino acids long. Germline V gene sequence: CDR1 LGHDT, CDR2 YNNKEL (reference sequence). Trimming at V came to 3 bases and at J to 3 bases, leaving 10 bases not matched to a gene. CDR3 nucleotides: TGTGCCAGCAGCCAGATCGGACAGGGCCGCTACTACGAGCAGTACTTC. It encodes CASSQIGQGRYYEQYF.

This sequence joins TRBV7-2 and TRBJ2-7, with 8 bases aligning to TRBD1. The CDR3 is 18 residues long. Germline CDR1 SGHTA, CDR2 FQGNSA. V was clipped by 0 bases and J by 3 bases; unmatched bases: 13. The CDR3 sequence is CASSLALPGTGNGYEQYF. In DNA form, the CDR3 reads TGTGCCAGCAGCTTAGCCCTCCCAGGGACAGGAAATGGCTACGAGCAGTACTTC.

The rearrangement joins TRBV18 to TRBJ2-3; TRBD2 agrees at 13 bases. The ends lost 4 bases at V and 4 bases at J; junction bases unmatched: 5. Germline V gives CDR1 KGHSH, CDR2 LQKENI. The CDR3 is 16 amino acids. The CDR3 DNA reads TGTGCCAGCTCACTCGGGACTAGCGGGACCGCAGATACGCAGTATTTT. It translates to CASSLGTSGTADTQYF.

This chain uses TRBV9 with TRBJ2-7; weak D call: TRBD1 (5 bases). Germline-derived CDR1 and CDR2 are SGDLS and YYNGEE. The ends were cut back, 0 bases at V and 4 bases at J, with 11 bases in the middle. The CDR3 covers 14 residues. The CDR3 bases are TGTGCCAGCAGCGTAGGATCAGGGTTGTACGAGCAGTACTTC. Protein sequence: CASSVGSGLYEQYF.

V usage is TRBV3-1 (or the pseudogene TRBV3-2) and J usage is TRBJ1-1, with unresolved D. V lost 1 base and J lost 11, with 14 bases in between. The germline V gene encodes CDR1 LGHDT and CDR2 YNNKEL (reference sequence). CDR3 size: 13 residues. CDR3 residues: CASSQGIAATAFF. The CDR3 DNA follows: TGTGCCAGCAGCCAAGGGATAGCTGCTACGGCTTTCTTT.

This chain uses TRBV23-1 with TRBJ2-2, with 10 bases identical to TRBD2. TRBV23-1 belongs to the ORF category, with a function that is uncertain. CDR3 length equals 19 residues. With 7 bases clipped from V and 0 bases from J, the junction kept 14 bases outside the gene matches. Here the CDR3 DNA reads TGCGCCAGCACCCCTAGGGAGCGGGAGGGCCCGACGAACACCGGGGAGCTGTTTTTT. Translating it yields CASTPREREGPTNTGELFF.